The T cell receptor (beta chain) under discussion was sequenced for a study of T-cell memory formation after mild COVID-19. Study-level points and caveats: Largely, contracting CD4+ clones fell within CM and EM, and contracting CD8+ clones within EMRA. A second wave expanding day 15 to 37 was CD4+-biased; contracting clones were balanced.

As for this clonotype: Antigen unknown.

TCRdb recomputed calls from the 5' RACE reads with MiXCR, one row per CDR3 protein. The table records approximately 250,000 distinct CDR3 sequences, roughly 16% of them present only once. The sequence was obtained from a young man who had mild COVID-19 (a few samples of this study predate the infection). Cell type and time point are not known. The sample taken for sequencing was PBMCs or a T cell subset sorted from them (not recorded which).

CDR3 sequence reads: CSVEDRAADGYTF. The CDR3 nucleotides read TGCAGCGTTGAAGATAGGGCTGCTGATGGCTACACCTTC. The rearrangement joins TRBV29-1 to TRBJ1-2; D gene unclear. The germline V gene has CDR1 SQVTM and CDR2 ANQGSEA. The length of the CDR3 is 13 residues. The V end was cut by 0 bases, the J end by 6 bases, with 11 bases between.